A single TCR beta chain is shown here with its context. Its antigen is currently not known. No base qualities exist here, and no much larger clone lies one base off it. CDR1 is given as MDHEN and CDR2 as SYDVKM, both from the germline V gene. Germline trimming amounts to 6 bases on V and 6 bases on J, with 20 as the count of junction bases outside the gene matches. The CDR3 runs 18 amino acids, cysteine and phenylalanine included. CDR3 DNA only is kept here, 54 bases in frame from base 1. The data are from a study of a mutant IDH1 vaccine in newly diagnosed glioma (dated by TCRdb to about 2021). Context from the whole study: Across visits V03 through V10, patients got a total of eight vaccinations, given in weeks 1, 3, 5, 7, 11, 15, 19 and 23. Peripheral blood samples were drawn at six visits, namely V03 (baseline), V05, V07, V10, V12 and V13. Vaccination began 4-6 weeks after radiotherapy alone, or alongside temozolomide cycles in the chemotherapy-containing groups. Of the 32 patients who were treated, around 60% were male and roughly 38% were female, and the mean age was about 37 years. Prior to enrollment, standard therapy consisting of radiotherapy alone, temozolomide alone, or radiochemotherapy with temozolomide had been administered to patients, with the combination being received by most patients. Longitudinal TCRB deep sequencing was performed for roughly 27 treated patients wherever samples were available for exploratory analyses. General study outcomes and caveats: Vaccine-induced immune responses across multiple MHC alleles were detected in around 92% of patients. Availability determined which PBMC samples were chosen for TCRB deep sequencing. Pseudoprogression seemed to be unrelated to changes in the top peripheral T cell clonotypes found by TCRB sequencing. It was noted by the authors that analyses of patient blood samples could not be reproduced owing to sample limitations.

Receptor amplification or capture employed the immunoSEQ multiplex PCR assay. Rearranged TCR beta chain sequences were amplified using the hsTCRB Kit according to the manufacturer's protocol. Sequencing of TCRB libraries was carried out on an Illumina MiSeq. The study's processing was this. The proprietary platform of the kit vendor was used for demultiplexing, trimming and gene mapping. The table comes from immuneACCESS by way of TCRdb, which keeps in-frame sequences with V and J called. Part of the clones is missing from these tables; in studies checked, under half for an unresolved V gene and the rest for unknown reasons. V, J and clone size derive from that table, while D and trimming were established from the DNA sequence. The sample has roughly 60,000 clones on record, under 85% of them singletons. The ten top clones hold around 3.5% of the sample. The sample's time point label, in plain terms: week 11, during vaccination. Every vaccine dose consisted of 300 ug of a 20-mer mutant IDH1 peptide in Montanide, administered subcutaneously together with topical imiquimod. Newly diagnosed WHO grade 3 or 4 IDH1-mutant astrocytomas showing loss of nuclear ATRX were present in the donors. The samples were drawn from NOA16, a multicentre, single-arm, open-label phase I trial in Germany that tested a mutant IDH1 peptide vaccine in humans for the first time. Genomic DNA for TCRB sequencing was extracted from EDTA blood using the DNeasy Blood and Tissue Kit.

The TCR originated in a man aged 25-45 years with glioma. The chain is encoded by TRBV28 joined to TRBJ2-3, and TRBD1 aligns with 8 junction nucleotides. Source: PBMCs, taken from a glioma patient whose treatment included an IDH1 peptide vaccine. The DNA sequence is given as TGTGCCAGCAGCGCCACAATCCGGGACAGGCCCTTATTTGATACGCAGTATTTT. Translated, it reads CASSATIRDRPLFDTQYF.